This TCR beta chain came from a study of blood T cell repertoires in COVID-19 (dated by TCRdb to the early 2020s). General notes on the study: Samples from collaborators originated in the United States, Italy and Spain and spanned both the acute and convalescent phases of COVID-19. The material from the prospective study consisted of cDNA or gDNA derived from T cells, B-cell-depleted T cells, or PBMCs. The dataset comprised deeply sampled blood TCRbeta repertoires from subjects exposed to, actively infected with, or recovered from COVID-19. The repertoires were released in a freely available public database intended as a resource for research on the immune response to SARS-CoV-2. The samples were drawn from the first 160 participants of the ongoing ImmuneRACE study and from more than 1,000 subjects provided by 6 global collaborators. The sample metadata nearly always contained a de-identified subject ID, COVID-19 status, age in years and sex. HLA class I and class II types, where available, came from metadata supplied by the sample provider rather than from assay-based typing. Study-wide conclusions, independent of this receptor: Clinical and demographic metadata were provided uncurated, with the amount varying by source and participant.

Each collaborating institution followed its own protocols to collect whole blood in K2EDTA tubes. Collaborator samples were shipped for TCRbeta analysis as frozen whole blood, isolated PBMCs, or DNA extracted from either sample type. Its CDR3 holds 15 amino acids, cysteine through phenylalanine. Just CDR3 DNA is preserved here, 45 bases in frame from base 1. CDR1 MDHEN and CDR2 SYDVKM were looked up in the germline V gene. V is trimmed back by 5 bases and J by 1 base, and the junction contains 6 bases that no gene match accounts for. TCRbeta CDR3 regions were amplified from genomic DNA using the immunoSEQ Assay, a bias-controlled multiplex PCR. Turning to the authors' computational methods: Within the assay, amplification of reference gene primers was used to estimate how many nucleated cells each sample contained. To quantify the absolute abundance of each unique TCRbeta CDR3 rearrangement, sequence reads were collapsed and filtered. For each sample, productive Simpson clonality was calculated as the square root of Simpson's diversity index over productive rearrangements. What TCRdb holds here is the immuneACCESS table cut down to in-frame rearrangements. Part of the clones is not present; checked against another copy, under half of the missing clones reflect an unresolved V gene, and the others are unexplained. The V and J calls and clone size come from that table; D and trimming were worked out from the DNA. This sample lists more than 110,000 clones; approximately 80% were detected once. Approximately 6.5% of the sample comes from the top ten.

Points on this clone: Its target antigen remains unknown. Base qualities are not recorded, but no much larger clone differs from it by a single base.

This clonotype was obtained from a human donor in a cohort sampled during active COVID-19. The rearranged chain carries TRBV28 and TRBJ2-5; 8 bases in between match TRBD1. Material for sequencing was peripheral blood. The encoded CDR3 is CASSPLGQGQETQYF. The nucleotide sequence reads TGTGCCAGCAGTCCCCTCGGACAGGGCCAAGAGACCCAGTACTTC.